This T cell receptor (beta chain) stems from a study of T cells in localized non-small cell lung cancer. Measured with immunoSEQ multiplex PCR; TCRdb has only the in-frame clones, and not every one. Here the sample spans roughly 48,000 clones, approximately 80% being singletons. Points on this clone: No antigen is known for it.

The study's findings and limits: Adjacent lung had a median approximately 57 of the 100 largest tumor clones.

The receptor's source is a man between 40 and 70 years old with stage I squamous cell lung carcinoma. This specimen consisted of peripheral blood, obtained before any cancer treatment.

The CDR3 nucleotides read TGTGCCAGCAGCAGGTTGGAGAAATTTGAAGCTTTCTTT. This gives the protein CASSRLEKFEAFF. The chain links TRBV6-6 to TRBJ1-1; D is undetermined. The germline V gene encodes CDR1 MNHNY and CDR2 SVGAGI (reference sequence). The germline V and J ends were trimmed by 6 bases and 7 bases, with 15 bases remaining between them. This CDR3 spans 13 amino acids.